This T cell receptor beta chain is from a study of human T cells and chemical hapten exposure (dated by TCRdb to 2020 to 2022). In the study overall: For sensitization, 2% DPC in acetone was applied to a roughly 2 cm by roughly 2 cm area of upper inner arm skin. Weekly therapeutic DPC doses were additionally applied to the scalp of patients throughout the roughly 24-week study period. Patch testing on the upper back used Finn chambers containing 0.01% DPC, with scoring done after 6 days according to International Contact Dermatitis Research Group standards. The patient cohort, mostly female, included alopecia areata with under or over 50% scalp involvement, alopecia totalis and alopecia universalis. Libraries were combined into a pool for sequencing, and differences in TCR yield between samples came mainly from small differences in library volumes within the pool. The study tracked peripheral blood TCR repertoire changes in vivo during primary and secondary sensitization to the hapten diphenylcyclopropenone (DPC) in alopecia patients. Blood samples were taken from patients before sensitization (week 0) and at 2, 6 and about 24 weeks after DPC sensitization. Approximately 28 alopecia patients gave blood for TCR sequencing at one to four time points (pre-sensitization, 2, 6 and 24 weeks).

Taken with the paper, the label for time point translates to: patch test 1, 2 weeks after DPC sensitization. Sample treatment or condition, as interpreted from the label and publication: therapeutic diphenylcyclopropenone sensitization with weekly scalp DPC. At each patch-test visit, blood was drawn before the patch test was applied. Patients were eligible if aged 18 to 70, diagnosed with alopecia and judged suitable for DPC therapy, and pregnant patients were excluded. Total RNA was extracted from unfractionated whole blood that had been collected in Tempus Blood RNA tubes. The table lists this clonotype with a few counts. Its antigen is currently not known. Per-nucleotide qualities are absent, and no much larger clonotype sits a single base away. General study outcomes and caveats: Compared with pre-sensitization or healthy control sets, expanded TCRs formed significantly more large CDR3 similarity clusters, which is consistent with antigen-driven responses. The number of PT1 expanded TCRs positively correlated with patch test score, significant at thresholds 8, 16 and 32 but not 4. After repeated subsampling, the strength of the expansion versus patch-test correlation and the threshold at which it became significant changed. Because all patients had alopecia, a presumed autoimmune disease, the immune response of the patients might differ from that of healthy individuals. No change with DPC sensitization was found in the number of TCRs above 1 in 1000 frequency, and no evidence of global repertoire structure alterations was found.

V sheds 4 bases and J sheds 0 bases, leaving 12 bases between their ends. Measured from the cysteine to the phenylalanine, the CDR3 is 15 residues long. Only CDR3 DNA remains: 45 bases, in frame from the first base. The germline V gene provides CDR1 SGHRS and CDR2 YFSETQ. Libraries were built with RACE. Sequencing instrument: NextSeq 500. Library preparation attached unique molecular identifiers to individual cDNA molecules for quantitative, reproducible TCR counting. For every blood RNA sample, sequencing covered both the TCR alpha and TCR beta chains. The original methods were these. Samples had a median of approximately 96,000 TCRs, with a range from about 20,000 to 690,600. The Decombinator software suite was used to annotate V, J and CDR3 in the TCR reads. To make PS versus PT1 abundance plots, every sample was subsampled to the same number of TCRs (28,000). Expanded TCRs were defined as absent before sensitization and observed at least eight times at the 2-week time point. TCRdb reran the public reads through fastp at Q25 and MiXCR, keeping productive beta chains. Entries are consolidated by CDR3 protein sequence, retaining the most common genes and DNA. Clone size and V and J calls follow TCRdb, not the original study. Recorded for this sample are around 120,000 distinct CDR3 sequences; about 10% of them occurred a single time. The ten largest make up roughly 3.3% of the sample.

This receptor chain uses TRBV5-1 and TRBJ2-3; confidence is insufficient to name the D gene. Sequencing used whole blood, obtained in connection with sensitization to the hapten diphenylcyclopropenone (DPC). The sequence was obtained from a woman aged 40 to 50 with alopecia areata. Some clones in this sample may be carry-over from other donors' samples. Here the CDR3 is given as CASSPDGSSTDTQYF. In nucleotide form, the sequence is TGCGCCAGCAGCCCGGACGGAAGTAGCACAGATACGCAGTATTTT.